The 30 T cell receptor beta chains listed next were all sequenced from one sample in a study of beta chain features in type 1 diabetes. Of the isolated RNA, all was reverse transcribed, and so the sequenced material was expressed TCRB transcripts. Clones were read by immunoSEQ multiplex PCR, and TCRdb kept only the in-frame ones, dropping some. The sample records about 900,000 clones, roughly 16% being singletons. The sample taken for sequencing was naive CD4+ T cells from blood. These receptors originate from a woman between 18 and 30 years old in good health.

This clone was seen more than once but under ten times. The DNA is left out, because the CDR3 cannot be placed on it with certainty; the CDR3 is given as TCRdb lists it. The chain employs TRBV28 and TRBJ2-5; the table gives TRBD1 as D, unverified against the DNA. Looked up from germline, CDR1 is MDHEN and CDR2 is SYDVKM. The CDR3 spans 15 residues, counting both ends. CDR3 sequence reads: CASSFFGQNQETQYF.

The chain recombines TRBV7-3 with TRBJ2-6; D not resolved. The V gene's germline CDR1 is SGHTA and CDR2 FQGTGA. The CDR3 loop spans 15 amino acids. Trimming cost V 4 bases and J 2 bases, with 9 bases left between them. The CDR3 bases are TGTGCCAGCAGCTCCCCGAGCGCTGGGGCCAACGTCCTGACTTTC. This gives the protein CASSSPSAGANVLTF.

This rearrangement joins TRBV10-3 to TRBJ2-1, with 12 bases fitting TRBD1. This CDR3 comprises 17 residues. V shed 0 bases and J 6 bases; nucleotides not matched to a gene: 6. The germline CDR1 and CDR2 sequences are ENHRY and SYGVKD. CDR3 residues: CAISESLGTGGANEQFF. DNA of the CDR3: TGTGCCATCAGTGAGTCGTTAGGGACAGGGGGCGCCAATGAGCAGTTCTTC.

Comment on this clone: The same CDR3 arises from other DNA sequences in this sample as well. The chain joins TRBV6-6 to TRBJ2-3; D is perhaps TRBD2 (6 bases). V dropped 2 bases and J dropped 3 bases, with 6 bases sitting between them. Germline loops: CDR1 MNHNY, CDR2 SVGAGI (reference sequence). The CDR3 loop spans 13 amino acids. The CDR3 here is CASSYGGTDTQYF. As DNA, the CDR3 is TGTGCCAGCAGTTACGGGGGGACAGATACGCAGTATTTT.

This clone was found a few times. The J gene is TRBJ2-5, the V gene TRBV9; D is possibly TRBD2 (7 bases). The CDR3 is 16 residues long. V was clipped by 2 bases and J by 5 bases, with 19 bases between them. In germline, CDR1 is SGDLS, CDR2 YYNGEE. Here the CDR3 reads CASSVGGLSLRETQYF. DNA of the CDR3: TGTGCCAGCAGCGTCGGGGGGCTATCCCTTAGGGAGACCCAGTACTTC.

The rearrangement links TRBV5-1 to TRBJ2-7, with TRBD1 as a possible D gene (6 bases). The length of the CDR3 is 16 residues. The germline CDR1 and CDR2 sequences are SGHRS and YFSETQ. Trimming took off 1 base at V and 2 bases at J, with 16 bases between the two ends. The DNA for the CDR3 is TGCGCCAGCAGCTTGTCGCCGGGCAGGGGAACCTACGAGCAGTACTTC. Its protein is CASSLSPGRGTYEQYF.

This clone was seen a few times. The J gene is TRBJ2-3, the V gene TRBV4-3; 8 bases are shared with TRBD1. The CDR3 runs 14 residues. With 5 bases clipped from V and 6 bases from J, the junction kept 7 bases outside the gene matches. Per germline, CDR1 LGHNA and CDR2 YSLEER. CDR3 protein: CASSFGTGVDTQYF. CDR3 DNA: TGCGCCAGCAGCTTCGGGACAGGAGTGGATACGCAGTATTTT.

This clone was seen only a few times. This CDR3 is CASSVLGNTEAFF. In nucleotides, the CDR3 is TGCGCCAGCAGCGTGCTAGGTAACACTGAAGCTTTCTTT. The gene calls are TRBV5-1 and TRBJ1-1; D gene uncertain. This CDR3 region has 13 residues. Per germline, CDR1 SGHRS and CDR2 YFSETQ. V was pared by 4 bases and J by 2 bases, with 9 bases between.

The chain couples TRBV6-6 to TRBJ2-6; no clear D. CDR1 MNHNY and CDR2 SVGAGI come from the germline V gene (reference sequence). The CDR3 runs to 15 residues. The germline V and J ends were trimmed by 6 bases and 2 bases, with 11 bases remaining between them. The CDR3 region is CASSPSLAGANVLTF. The CDR3 nucleotides are TGTGCCAGCAGCCCCTCCTTGGCTGGGGCCAACGTCCTGACTTTC.

This chain joins TRBV4-2 and TRBJ2-3; D perhaps matches TRBD2 (6 bases). There are 18 residues in the CDR3. The V gene lost 1 base and the J gene lost 2 bases, with 19 bases spanning the gap. Germline CDR1 and CDR2: LGHNA and YNFKEQ. CDR3 DNA sequence: TGTGCCAGCAGCCAAGCCGTTCCGACTAGAGAGTCCACAGATACGCAGTATTTT. It specifies CASSQAVPTRESTDTQYF.

Comment on this clone: The sample contains more than one DNA sequence encoding this CDR3. V and J are TRBV28 and TRBJ1-2, with D perhaps TRBD1 (6 bases). The germline V gene has CDR1 MDHEN and CDR2 SYDVKM. The CDR3 is made up of 13 amino acids. V was clipped by 1 base and J by 4 bases, with 7 bases between them. CDR3 amino acids: CASSLLGGYGYTF. CDR3 bases: TGTGCCAGCAGTTTATTAGGGGGCTATGGCTACACCTTC.

This clone was seen more than once but under ten times. V gene TRBV18 combines with J gene TRBJ2-7; 10 bases are shared with TRBD1. The CDR3 spans 14 residues. V shed 2 bases and J 4 bases; nucleotides not matched to a gene: 2. Germline CDR1 reads KGHSH; CDR2 reads LQKENI. The CDR3 loop reads CASSPGTGEYEQYF. The CDR3 region has the DNA TGTGCCAGCTCACCAGGGACAGGGGAGTACGAGCAGTACTTC.

The chain is built from TRBV9 and TRBJ1-2; TRBD1 is a possible D gene (6 bases). V gave up 4 bases and J gave up 2 bases, with 12 bases separating them. CDR1 SGDLS and CDR2 YYNGEE come from the germline V gene. The CDR3 length is 14 residues. The CDR3 protein is CASSRGQSNYGYTF. CDR3 DNA sequence: TGTGCCAGCAGCAGAGGACAGTCCAACTATGGCTACACCTTC.

The chain is built from TRBV28 and TRBJ2-7; TRBD2 matches 9 bases. After removal of 3 bases from V and 6 bases from J, the junction contained 15 bases not matched to a gene. CDR3 length: 17 amino acids. The germline V gene has CDR1 MDHEN and CDR2 SYDVKM. The CDR3 loop reads CASSLVSGRLAGTEQYF. In DNA, the CDR3 is TGTGCCAGCAGTTTGGTGTCGGGGAGGCTAGCGGGGACCGAGCAGTACTTC.

This clone was recorded a few times. The chain joins TRBV7-2 to TRBJ2-7; 9 positions agree with TRBD2. Trimming cost V 1 base and J 3 bases; bases outside gene matches: 7. Per the germline V gene, CDR1 is SGHTA and CDR2 is FQGNSA. This CDR3 has 16 amino acids. CDR3 bases: TGTGCCAGCAGCTTAGAAGGTGCTAGCGGGATCTACGAGCAGTACTTC. The encoded protein is CASSLEGASGIYEQYF.

This clone was found a few times. This chain links TRBV2 with TRBJ2-7; TRBD2 matches 7 bases. After removal of 8 bases from V and 4 bases from J, the junction contained 5 bases not matched to a gene. The CDR3 is 12 residues long. From germline, CDR1 is SNHLY and CDR2 FYNNEI. The CDR3 nucleotides are TGTGCCAGCCGCGGGAGAAGGTACGAGCAGTACTTC. Translating it yields CASRGRRYEQYF.

This clone turned up a few times. V is TRBV25-1 and J is TRBJ2-1; no clear D gene. CDR3 size: 15 residues. V lost 10 bases, J lost 0 bases, and 16 bases lay in between. Germline V gene data show CDR1 as MGHDK and CDR2 as SYGVNS. CDR3 in DNA: TGTGCCAACTTAGTAAGACCTAGCTCCTACAATGAGCAGTTCTTC. This translates into CANLVRPSSYNEQFF.

The chain links TRBV7-9 to TRBJ2-4; 8 bases match TRBD2. Losses at the gene ends were 5 bases for V and 4 bases for J; bases not matched to a gene: 13. Germline CDR1 reads SEHNR; CDR2 reads FQNEAQ (reference sequence). This CDR3 region has 17 residues. The CDR3 bases are TGTGCCAGCAGCAACGGGGTCGCGATAGCGGGGAAAAACATTCAGTACTTC. Translated: CASSNGVAIAGKNIQYF.

This clone showed up just a few times. The chain employs TRBV7-3 and TRBJ1-6; TRBD1 is a possible D gene (6 bases). Trimming took 5 bases from V and 8 from J, leaving 16 bases between them. The V gene's germline CDR1 is SGHTA and CDR2 FQGTGA. The CDR3 is 15 amino acids. The CDR3 spells CASSPGPPGDSPLHF. The CDR3, as DNA: TGTGCCAGCAGCCCCGGCCCGCCAGGGGATTCACCCCTCCACTTT. The whole variable domain, filled in from reference TRBV7-3 and TRBJ1-6, reads GAGVSQTPSNKVTEKGKYVELRCDPISGHTALYWYRQSLGQGPEFLIYFQGTGAADDSGLPNDRFFAVRPEGSVSTLKIQRTERGDSAVYLCASSPGPPGDSPLHFGNGTRLTVT.

This clone has more than one count but fewer than ten. The chain links TRBV6-6 to TRBJ1-1, with 8 nucleotides matching TRBD1. The V gene end was trimmed by 6 bases and the J gene end by 4 bases; junction bases not matched to a gene: 4. CDR1 is MNHNY, CDR2 SVGAGI, per germline (reference sequence). The CDR3 spans 13 residues. CDR3 bases: TGTGCCAGCAGACAGGGGGTAGGCACTGAAGCTTTCTTT. Amino acids: CASRQGVGTEAFF.

Points on this clone: A read error may account for a junction end that differs from germline. The V gene is TRBV6-1, the J gene TRBJ2-5; 8 bases map to TRBD1. The V gene's germline CDR1 is MNHNS and CDR2 SASEGT. CDR3 length: 15 amino acids. The CDR3 DNA follows: TGTGCCAGCAGTGAAGGGGGAGACAGGGGAGAGACCCAGCACTTC. Protein product: CASSEGGDRGETQHF.

This clone was counted a few times. This chain connects TRBV7-3 to TRBJ2-1; the match to TRBD1 covers 7 bases. Germline CDR1 is SGHTA and CDR2 is FQGTGA. V was clipped by 6 bases and J by 8 bases; unmatched bases: 7. CDR3 length: 13 residues. CDR3 bases: TGTGCCAGCAGGTACGGAGACAGGGATGAGCAGTTCTTC. Its translation: CASRYGDRDEQFF.

The CDR3 is CASSAQGMRRETQYF. In DNA, the CDR3 is TGCGCCAGCAGCGCACAGGGTATGCGTCGGGAGACCCAGTACTTC. The J gene is TRBJ2-5, the V gene TRBV5-1; D perhaps matches TRBD1 (6 bases). CDR1 and CDR2 (germline): SGHRS, YFSETQ. V shed 4 bases and J shed 5 bases, with 18 bases lying between them. The length of the CDR3 is 15 residues.

V gene TRBV18 combines with J gene TRBJ1-4; D gene unclear. The CDR3 consists of 17 residues. V dropped 3 bases and J dropped 3 bases, with 17 bases sitting between them. Germline CDR1 KGHSH, CDR2 LQKENI. The CDR3 here is CASSPPGSPGANEKLFF. In DNA form, the CDR3 reads TGTGCCAGCTCACCCCCGGGGTCCCCGGGAGCTAATGAAAAACTGTTTTTT. Variable domain in full (rest from reference TRBV18 and TRBJ1-4): NAGVMQNPRHLVRRRGQEARLRCSPMKGHSHVYWYRQLPEEGLKFMVYLQKENIIDESGMPKERFSAEFPKEGPSILRIQQVVRGDSAAYFCASSPPGSPGANEKLFFGSGTQLSVL.

CDR3 DNA sequence: TGTGCCAGCAGGGGACAGGGTGGTGAAAAACTGTTTTTT. Translating it yields CASRGQGGEKLFF. The V and J genes are TRBV5-8 and TRBJ1-4; 9 nucleotides align to TRBD1. The trim removed 5 bases at V and 7 bases at J, leaving 3 bases unmatched. This CDR3 has 13 residues. Per germline, CDR1 SGHTS and CDR2 YDEGEE.

The sample holds one count of this clone. The genes are TRBV19 and TRBJ2-2; D not certain. CDR1 LNHDA and CDR2 SQIVND come from the germline V gene (reference sequence). The CDR3 sequence is 15 residues long. The V and J ends lost 5 bases and 0 bases respectively, with 10 bases between them. The CDR3 DNA is TGTGCCAGTAGTGGTCTTGGGACGAACACCGGGGAGCTGTTTTTT. Protein product: CASSGLGTNTGELFF.

With regard to this clone: This specimen includes other DNA sequences encoding the same CDR3. This chain connects TRBV6-5 to TRBJ2-3; tentatively, D is TRBD1 (5 bases). V was trimmed by 0 bases and J by 6 bases, leaving 13 bases between them. This CDR3 is built from 15 residues. CDR1 MNHEY and CDR2 SVGAGI come from the germline V gene. CDR3 DNA sequence: TGTGCCAGCAGTTACTCGGGTACAGGTCCGGATACGCAGTATTTT. Its protein is CASSYSGTGPDTQYF.

V gene TRBV5-1 combines with J gene TRBJ2-5, with 10 bases that match TRBD2. Germline V CDR1 and CDR2: SGHRS, YFSETQ. V gave up 0 bases and J gave up 5 bases; unmatched junction bases: 10. The CDR3 consists of 17 residues. The CDR3 coding sequence is TGCGCCAGCAGCTTGGCCTCTAGCGGGAGAACGTGGGAGACCCAGTACTTC. This translates into CASSLASSGRTWETQYF.

The rearrangement uses TRBV10-3 and TRBJ2-7; D unclear. This CDR3 comprises 12 residues. CDR1 and CDR2 from the germline V gene are ENHRY and SYGVKD. V shed 2 bases and J shed 7 bases, with 9 bases lying between them. The CDR3 DNA sequence: TGTGCCATCAGTGAGGCCCAACTTGAGCAGTACTTC. Translation gives CAISEAQLEQYF.

This clone turned up a few times. V and J are TRBV28 and TRBJ2-2, with D perhaps TRBD2 (6 bases). The CDR3 runs to 13 residues. V was shortened by 5 bases and J by 7 bases, with 11 bases between the two germline ends. CDR1 is MDHEN, CDR2 SYDVKM, per germline. Written as DNA, the CDR3 is TGTGCCAGCAGTGGCGGGACTTTCGGGGAGCTGTTTTTT. It codes for CASSGGTFGELFF.